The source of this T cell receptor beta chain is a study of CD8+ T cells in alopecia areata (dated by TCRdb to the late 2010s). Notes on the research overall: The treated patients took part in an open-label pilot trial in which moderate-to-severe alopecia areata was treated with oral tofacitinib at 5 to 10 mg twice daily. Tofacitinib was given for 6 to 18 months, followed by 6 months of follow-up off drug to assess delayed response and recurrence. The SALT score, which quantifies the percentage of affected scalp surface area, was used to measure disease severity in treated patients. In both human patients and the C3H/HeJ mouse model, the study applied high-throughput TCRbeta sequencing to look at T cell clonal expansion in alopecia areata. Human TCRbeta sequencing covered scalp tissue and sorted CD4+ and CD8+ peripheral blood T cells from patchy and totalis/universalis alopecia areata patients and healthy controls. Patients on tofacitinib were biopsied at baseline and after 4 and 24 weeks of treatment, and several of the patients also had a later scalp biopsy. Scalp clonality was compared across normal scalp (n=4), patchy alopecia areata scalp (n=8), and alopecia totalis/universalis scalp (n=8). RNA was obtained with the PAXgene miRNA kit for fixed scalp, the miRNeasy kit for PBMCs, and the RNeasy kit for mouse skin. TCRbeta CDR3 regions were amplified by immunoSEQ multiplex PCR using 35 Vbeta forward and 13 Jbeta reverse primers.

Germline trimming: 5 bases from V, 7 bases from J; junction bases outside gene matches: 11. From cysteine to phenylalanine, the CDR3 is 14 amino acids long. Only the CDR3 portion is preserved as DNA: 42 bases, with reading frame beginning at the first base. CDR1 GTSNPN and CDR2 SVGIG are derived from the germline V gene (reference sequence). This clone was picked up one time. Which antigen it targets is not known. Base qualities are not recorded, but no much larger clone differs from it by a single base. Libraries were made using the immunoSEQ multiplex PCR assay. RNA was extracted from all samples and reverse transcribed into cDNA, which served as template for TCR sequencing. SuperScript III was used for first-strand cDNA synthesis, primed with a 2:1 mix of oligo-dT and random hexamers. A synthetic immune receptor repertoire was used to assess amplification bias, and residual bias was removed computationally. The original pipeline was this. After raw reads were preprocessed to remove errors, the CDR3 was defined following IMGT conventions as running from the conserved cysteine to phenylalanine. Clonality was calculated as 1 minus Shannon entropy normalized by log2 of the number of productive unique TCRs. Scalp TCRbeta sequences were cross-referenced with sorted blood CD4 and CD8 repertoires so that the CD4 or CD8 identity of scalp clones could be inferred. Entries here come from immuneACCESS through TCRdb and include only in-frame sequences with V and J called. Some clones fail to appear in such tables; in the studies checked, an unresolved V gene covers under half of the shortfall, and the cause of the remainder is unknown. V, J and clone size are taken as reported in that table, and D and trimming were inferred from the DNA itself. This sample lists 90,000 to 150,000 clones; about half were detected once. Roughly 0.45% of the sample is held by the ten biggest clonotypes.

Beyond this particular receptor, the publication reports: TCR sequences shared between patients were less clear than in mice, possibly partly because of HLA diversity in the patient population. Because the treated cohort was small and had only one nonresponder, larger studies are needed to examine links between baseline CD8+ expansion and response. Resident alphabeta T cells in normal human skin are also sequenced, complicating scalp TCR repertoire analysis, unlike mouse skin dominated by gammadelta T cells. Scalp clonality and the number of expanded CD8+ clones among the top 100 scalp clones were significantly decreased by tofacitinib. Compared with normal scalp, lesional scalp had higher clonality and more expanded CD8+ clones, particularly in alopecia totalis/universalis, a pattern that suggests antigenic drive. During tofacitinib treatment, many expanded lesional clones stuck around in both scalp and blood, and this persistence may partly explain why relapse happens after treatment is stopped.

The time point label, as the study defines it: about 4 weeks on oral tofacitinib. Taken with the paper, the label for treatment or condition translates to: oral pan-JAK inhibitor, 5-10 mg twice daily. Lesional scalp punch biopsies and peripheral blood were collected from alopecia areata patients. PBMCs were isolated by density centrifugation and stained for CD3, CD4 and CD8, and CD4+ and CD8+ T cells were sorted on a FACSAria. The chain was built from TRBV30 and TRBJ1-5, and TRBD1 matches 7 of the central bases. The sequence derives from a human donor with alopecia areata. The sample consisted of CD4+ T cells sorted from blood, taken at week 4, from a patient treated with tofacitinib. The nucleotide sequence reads TGTGCCTGGTCGACAGGGAGCCCCAAGCAGCCCCAGCATTTT. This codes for CAWSTGSPKQPQHF.